This TCR beta chain was captured by sequencing in a study of T cell changes during pregnancy in multiple sclerosis. Using immunoSEQ multiplex PCR, the repertoire was profiled, and TCRdb retains in-frame clones only, with some absent. This table has 55,000 to 70,000 clones, approximately 90% appearing once. This receptor was taken from a female donor in good health, enrolled as a control in a pregnancy study. The sample was peripheral blood, taken in the first trimester of pregnancy.

CDR3 in DNA: TGTGCCAGCAGTGAGTACCCGGCGGGAGGTTGGAGGGCAGATACGCAGTATTTT. This translates into CASSEYPAGGWRADTQYF. The chain combines TRBV6-1 with TRBJ2-3; 8 bases fit TRBD2. V was pared by 3 bases and J by 4 bases, with 15 bases of the junction left unmatched. This CDR3 region has 18 residues. CDR1 is MNHNS, CDR2 SASEGT, per germline.